These 22 T cell receptor beta chains were sequenced from one sample in a study of Ad26.COV2.S vaccination and SARS-CoV-2 variants. Repertoires were generated with immunoSEQ multiplex PCR, while TCRdb's copy carries only in-frame clones and drops some. The sample includes fewer than 600,000 clones, 80% to 90% of them seen just once. Treatment here: 15 to 20 received Ad26.COV2.S at low or high dose, single or two shots; five or six received placebo; per-sample allocation not given. Sampling took place 63 days after the first vaccine or placebo injection. Sequenced material: peripheral blood, taken in a trial of Ad26.COV2.S vaccine versus placebo. These TCRs come from a person aged 18-60 years who received the Ad26.COV2.S COVID-19 vaccine or a placebo.

The chain carries TRBV28 and TRBJ2-1, with 11 positions matching TRBD2. Germline values: CDR1 MDHEN, CDR2 SYDVKM. This CDR3 spans 16 amino acids. The ends lost 6 bases at V and 5 bases at J; junction bases unmatched: 9. The CDR3 reads CASRILAGVLHNEQFF. CDR3 nucleotide sequence: TGTGCCAGCAGGATACTAGCGGGAGTTTTACACAATGAGCAGTTCTTC.

This chain links TRBV9 with TRBJ1-2; maybe TRBD1 (5 bases). The V end lost 5 bases, the J end lost 6 bases, and 17 bases lay between the germline ends. The CDR3 consists of 14 residues. The germline gives CDR1 SGDLS, CDR2 YYNGEE. This chain's CDR3 is CASRAGQDANGYTF. CDR3 in DNA: TGTGCCAGCAGGGCAGGGCAGGACGCGAATGGCTACACCTTC.

The rearrangement links TRBV27 to TRBJ2-1; 10 positions match TRBD2. The germline V gene encodes CDR1 MNHEY and CDR2 SMNVEV (reference sequence). The CDR3 is 18 amino acids. V lost 3 bases and J lost 0; bases outside the gene matches: 8. In nucleotides, the CDR3 is TGTGCCAGCAGTTTTAGGCTAGCGGGAGATAGCTCCTACAATGAGCAGTTCTTC. Protein sequence: CASSFRLAGDSSYNEQFF.

The chain couples TRBV29-1 to TRBJ1-3; D ambiguous. Trimming took 2 bases from V and 0 from J, leaving 5 bases between them. The CDR3 contains 13 residues. CDR1 and CDR2 (germline): SQVTM, ANQGSEA. This CDR3 is CSVETVSGNTIYF. The CDR3 nucleotides read TGCAGCGTTGAAACAGTCTCTGGAAACACCATATATTTT. The complete variable domain, with remaining parts taken from reference TRBV29-1 and TRBJ1-3, reads SAVISQKPSRDICQRGTSLTIQCQVDSQVTMMFWYRQQPGQSLTLIATANQGSEATYESGFVIDKFPISRPNLTFSTLTVSNMSPEDSSIYLCSVETVSGNTIYFGEGSWLTVV.

V and J are TRBV6-5 and TRBJ1-1; maybe TRBD1 (6 bases). CDR1 and CDR2 (germline): MNHEY, SVGAGI. This CDR3 contains 15 residues. V dropped 6 bases and J dropped 1 base, with 15 bases sitting between them. CDR3 DNA sequence: TGTGCCAGCAGGTCTCCGACAGGAGCGAACACTGAAGCTTTCTTT. As protein: CASRSPTGANTEAFF.

The rearrangement links TRBV2 to TRBJ2-3; TRBD1 aligns across 9 bases. The junction had 3 bases not matched to a gene; V was cut back by 5 bases and J by 3 bases. The germline gives CDR1 SNHLY, CDR2 FYNNEI. CDR3 length: 14 amino acids. CDR3 sequence reads: CASSYRGQTDTQYF. CDR3 nucleotides: TGTGCCAGCAGTTACAGGGGGCAGACAGATACGCAGTATTTT.

This clone was counted between two and nine times. The chain recombines TRBV5-4 with TRBJ1-1; D unresolved. The V gene's germline CDR1 is SGHNT and CDR2 YYREEE (reference sequence). This CDR3 comprises 17 residues. V lost 0 bases and J lost 7, with 22 bases in between. CDR3 DNA sequence: TGTGCCAGCAGCTTGGATTCGGGCCAGACTTATCCCTTTGAAGCTTTCTTT. This translates into CASSLDSGQTYPFEAFF.

The chain employs TRBV6-5 and TRBJ2-3; the D gene is possibly TRBD2 (5 bases). CDR1 is MNHEY, CDR2 SVGAGI, per germline. V was pared by 0 bases and J by 2 bases, with 12 bases between. CDR3 length: 16 residues. For the CDR3, the DNA is TGTGCCAGCAGTTACTCGAAGCGGAGTCTCACAGATACGCAGTATTTT. It codes for CASSYSKRSLTDTQYF.

The V call is TRBV28, the J call TRBJ2-5; 7 bases map to TRBD1. The CDR3 contains 13 residues. V dropped 6 bases and J dropped 4; count of bases not matched to a gene: 5. Germline assignment: CDR1 MDHEN and CDR2 SYDVKM. CDR3 loop: CASRTGQTETQYF. The DNA for the CDR3 is TGTGCCAGCAGGACGGGACAGACAGAGACCCAGTACTTC.

The chain couples TRBV6-5 to TRBJ2-4; a weak D match, TRBD2 (5 bases). Trimming stripped 5 bases from V and 3 bases from J, with 11 bases between. CDR3 size: 14 residues. The germline V gene has CDR1 MNHEY and CDR2 SVGAGI. The CDR3 loop reads CASSPRLNKNIQYF. Here the CDR3 DNA reads TGTGCCAGCAGTCCGAGACTAAACAAAAACATTCAGTACTTC.

This clone was seen more than once but under ten times. This chain uses TRBV29-1 with TRBJ1-1; D uncertain. Germline V gene sequence: CDR1 SQVTM, CDR2 ANQGSEA. The CDR3 covers 13 residues. The germline V and J ends were trimmed by 0 bases and 8 bases, with 13 bases remaining between them. The CDR3 coding sequence is TGCAGCGTTGAAGAAATTTGGACGAGAGAAGCTTTCTTT. Translating it yields CSVEEIWTREAFF.

The V and J genes are TRBV4-2 and TRBJ2-7; D gene unclear. V lost 1 base and J 0 bases, leaving 19 bases between the germline ends. The CDR3 extends over 18 amino acids. Germline values: CDR1 LGHNA, CDR2 YNFKEQ. Here the CDR3 reads CASSQVFAMDLHSYEQYF. The CDR3 bases are TGTGCCAGCAGCCAAGTCTTCGCGATGGACCTCCACTCCTACGAGCAGTACTTC.

The gene calls are TRBV28 and TRBJ1-2; D gene ambiguous. This CDR3 comprises 12 residues. Trimming shortened V by 3 bases and J by 6 bases, and 8 bases separated the two germline ends. Germline V lookup: CDR1 MDHEN, CDR2 SYDVKM. CDR3: CASSFEGNGYTF. In DNA, the CDR3 is TGTGCCAGCAGTTTCGAGGGAAATGGCTACACCTTC.

In this sample, this clone turned up a few times. The V call is TRBV12-3 or TRBV12-4, the J call TRBJ1-5; D perhaps matches TRBD1 (5 bases). The CDR3 consists of 13 residues. Trimming removed 5 bases from V and 6 bases from J, with 11 bases in between. For the CDR3, the DNA is TGTGCCAGCAGTGTCCAGGGAGGTCAGCCCCAGCATTTT. The encoded protein is CASSVQGGQPQHF.

The chain joins TRBV6-5 to TRBJ1-1; no clear D gene. The CDR3 contains 14 residues. Trimming took off 2 bases at V and 0 bases at J, with 7 bases between the two ends. Germline CDR1 reads MNHEY; CDR2 reads SVGAGI. This CDR3 is CASSYTQVNTEAFF. The CDR3 DNA reads as TGTGCCAGCAGTTACACCCAAGTGAACACTGAAGCTTTCTTT.

The genes are TRBV7-9 and TRBJ2-2; D is unclear. CDR1 and CDR2 from the germline V gene are SEHNR and FQNEAQ (reference sequence). V was clipped by 6 bases and J by 0 bases, with 23 bases between them. The CDR3 is 19 residues long. The CDR3 reads CASRMTDRSILTNTGELFF. The CDR3 nucleotides are TGTGCCAGCAGGATGACGGATAGGTCTATACTAACGAACACCGGGGAGCTGTTTTTT.

The chain combines TRBV5-4 with TRBJ1-2; 7 bases fit TRBD1. The CDR3 consists of 15 residues. V was clipped by 0 bases and J by 4 bases; unmatched bases: 6. CDR1 is SGHNT, CDR2 YYREEE, per germline (reference sequence). The DNA of the CDR3 is TGTGCCAGCAGCTTGGAAGGGACAGAACTCTATGGCTACACCTTC. Its translation: CASSLEGTELYGYTF.

The rearrangement links TRBV19 to TRBJ2-7; TRBD1 is a possible D gene (6 bases). Looked up from germline, CDR1 is LNHDA and CDR2 is SQIVND (reference sequence). The V gene lost 5 bases and the J gene lost 3 bases, with 26 bases spanning the gap. There are 18 residues in the CDR3. CDR3 sequence (DNA): TGTGCCAGTAGTCCCCCTAAGGCGACAGGACAAGGGATCTACGAGCAGTACTTC. Translation gives CASSPPKATGQGIYEQYF. Filled out from reference TRBV19 and TRBJ2-7, the complete variable domain reads DGGITQSPKYLFRKEGQNVTLSCEQNLNHDAMYWYRQDPGQGLRLIYYSQIVNDFQKGDIAEGYSVSREKKESFPLTVTSAQKNPTAFYLCASSPPKATGQGIYEQYFGPGTRLTVT.

J is TRBJ1-2 and V is TRBV5-6; no firm D call. The CDR3 has 15 amino acids. Germline V gene sequence: CDR1 SGHDT, CDR2 YYEEEE. V shed 2 bases and J shed 0 bases, with 11 bases lying between them. The CDR3 here is CASSLRPIANYGYTF. DNA of the CDR3: TGTGCCAGCAGCTTAAGACCGATAGCTAACTATGGCTACACCTTC.

V is TRBV5-1 and J is TRBJ1-1; TRBD1 matches at 11 bases. The CDR3 covers 15 residues. CDR1 is SGHRS, CDR2 YFSETQ, per germline. V shed 3 bases, J shed 2 bases, and the junction held 3 bases outside the gene matches. In DNA form, the CDR3 reads TGCGCCAGCAGCTGGGGACAGGGGGGAAACACTGAAGCTTTCTTT. It is translated as CASSWGQGGNTEAFF. The whole variable domain, filled in from reference TRBV5-1 and TRBJ1-1, reads KAGVTQTPRYLIKTRGQQVTLSCSPISGHRSVSWYQQTPGQGLQFLFEYFSETQRNKGNFPGRFSGRQFSNSRSEMNVSTLELGDSALYLCASSWGQGGNTEAFFGQGTRLTVV.

The sample holds one count of this clone. The rearrangement links TRBV27 to TRBJ1-6, with 7 bases lining up with TRBD1. After removal of 7 bases from V and 5 bases from J, the junction contained 14 bases not matched to a gene. CDR3 size: 17 residues. CDR1 and CDR2 from the germline V gene are MNHEY and SMNVEV (reference sequence). The CDR3 here is CASKNHRGPPNNSPLHF. The CDR3 DNA reads as TGTGCCAGCAAAAACCACAGGGGACCTCCTAATAATTCACCCCTCCACTTT.

The chain uses TRBV11-2 and TRBJ2-7; 10 nucleotides align to TRBD1. Germline lookup yields CDR1 SGHAT and CDR2 FQNNGV. The CDR3 loop spans 14 amino acids. The ends lost 1 base at V and 3 bases at J; junction bases unmatched: 0. DNA of the CDR3: TGTGCCAGCAGCTTAGGGACAGGGGGCTACGAGCAGTACTTC. Translating it yields CASSLGTGGYEQYF.